Reported below is one T cell receptor (beta chain). Its antigen is currently unknown. The method was immunoSEQ multiplex PCR; TCRdb's version includes in-frame clones alone and lacks a portion of them. The sample holds 85,000 to 90,000 clones, around 90% seen once. This sample is drawn from a study of OX40 agonist ivuxolimab in advanced cancers. Findings of the study overall: Circulating CD4+ and CD8+ T cells showed clonal expansion by week 6 at 0.1 to 3.0 mg/kg.

With 1 base clipped from V and 10 bases from J, the junction kept 5 bases outside the gene matches. Germline V lookup: CDR1 LGHNA, CDR2 YSLEER. The CDR3 length is 15 residues. The sequenced sample was CD4+ or CD8+ T cells sorted from blood, obtained in a trial of the OX40 agonist ivuxolimab. The V gene is TRBV4-3, the J gene TRBJ1-6, with 9 bases matching TRBD1. The sequence was collected from an adult with an advanced solid tumor such as melanoma, head and neck, liver or kidney cancer. The DNA for the CDR3 is TGCGCCAGCAGCCAAGTCCGGGACAGGGCCTCACCCCTCCACTTT. Protein sequence: CASSQVRDRASPLHF.